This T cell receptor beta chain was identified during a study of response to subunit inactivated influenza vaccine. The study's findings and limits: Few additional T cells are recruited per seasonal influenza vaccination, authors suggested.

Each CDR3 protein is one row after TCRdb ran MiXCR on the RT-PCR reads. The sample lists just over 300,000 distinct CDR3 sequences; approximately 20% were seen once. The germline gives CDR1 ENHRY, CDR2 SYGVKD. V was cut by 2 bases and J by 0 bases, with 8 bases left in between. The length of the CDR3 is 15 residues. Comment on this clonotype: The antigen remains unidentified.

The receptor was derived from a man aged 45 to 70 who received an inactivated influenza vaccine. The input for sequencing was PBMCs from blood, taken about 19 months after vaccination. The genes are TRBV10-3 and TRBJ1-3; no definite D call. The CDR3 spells CAISERVISGNTIYF. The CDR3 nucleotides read TGTGCCATCAGTGAGAGGGTCATCTCTGGAAACACCATATATTTT.